What follows are 5 T cell receptor beta chains derived from one specimen sequenced in a study of CD8 T cells in ankylosing spondylitis. TCRdb called the 5' RACE reads again in MiXCR, with one record for every CDR3 protein. The data hold roughly 150,000 distinct CDR3 sequences, with under 35% observed a single time. The sequenced sample consisted of synovial fluid, either unsorted or a sorted T cell fraction (not recorded which). All receptors come from a male donor with ankylosing spondylitis.

J is TRBJ1-1 and V is TRBV7-9; possible D gene TRBD1, 5 bases. The V gene lost 5 bases and the J gene lost 3 bases, with 13 bases spanning the gap. The CDR3 is made up of 14 amino acids. Germline CDR1 and CDR2: SEHNR and FQNEAQ (reference sequence). In DNA, the CDR3 is TGTGCCAGCAGCCTTTCCGCAGGGTACACTGAAGCTTTCTTT. Translation: CASSLSAGYTEAFF.

The table lists this clonotype with a few counts. This chain links TRBV30 with TRBJ1-2, with 7 bases lining up with TRBD1. Trimming removed 5 bases from V and 7 bases from J; junction bases left unmatched: 13. The CDR3 loop spans 14 amino acids. Germline CDR1 and CDR2: GTSNPN and SVGIG (reference sequence). As DNA, the CDR3 is TGTGCCTGGTCGGGACAGTACCCATTTAGTGGCTACACCTTC. Protein sequence: CAWSGQYPFSGYTF.

This clonotype was seen more than once but under ten times. The chain is built from TRBV6-1 and TRBJ1-4, with D perhaps matching TRBD1 (6 bases). Germline V CDR1 and CDR2: MNHNS, SASEGT. This CDR3 has 15 residues. The ends were cut back, 3 bases at V and 0 bases at J, with 8 bases in the middle. In DNA form, the CDR3 reads TGTGCCAGCAGTGACGGACAGACAACTAATGAAAAACTGTTTTTT. Its protein is CASSDGQTTNEKLFF.

This clonotype was recorded at least ten times. The genes are TRBV5-1 and TRBJ1-1, with D possibly matching TRBD1 (6 bases). This CDR3 is built from 13 residues. V was cut by 0 bases and J by 4 bases, with 7 bases left in between. Germline V lookup: CDR1 SGHRS, CDR2 YFSETQ. This CDR3 is CASSLGDTTEAFF. CDR3 nucleotides: TGCGCCAGCAGCTTGGGGGACACCACTGAAGCTTTCTTT.

This chain uses TRBV11-3 with TRBJ2-7, with a tentative D call TRBD1 (6 bases). In germline, CDR1 is SGHNT, CDR2 YENEEA. The CDR3 extends over 15 amino acids. Deletions cut 4 bases from V and 0 bases from J, with 13 bases between. Here the CDR3 DNA reads TGTGCCAGCAGCTCCGGACAGTTTAGCTCCTACGAGCAGTACTTC. It yields the protein CASSSGQFSSYEQYF.